Below are 15 T cell receptor beta chains sequenced from a single sample in a study of blood T cell repertoires in COVID-19. Profiling relied on immunoSEQ multiplex PCR, and the TCRdb table lists in-frame clones only, not all of them. This sample has under 150,000 clones, with around 80% found just once. Sequenced: peripheral blood. Every receptor here comes from a woman between 45 and 60 years old with acute or convalescent COVID-19.

This clone was recorded once. The chain joins TRBV7-2 to TRBJ2-5, with D maybe TRBD1 (5 bases). The CDR3 consists of 13 residues. Deletions cut 3 bases from V and 2 bases from J, with 7 bases between. Germline lookup yields CDR1 SGHTA and CDR2 FQGNSA. As DNA, the CDR3 is TGTGCCAGCAGCTTCGACAGTCAAGAGACCCAGTACTTC. As protein: CASSFDSQETQYF.

This clone was seen a few times. The chain couples TRBV5-1 to TRBJ2-1, with 9 positions matching TRBD2. Germline V gene lookup returns CDR1 SGHRS and CDR2 YFSETQ. Trimming cost V 3 bases and J 4 bases; bases outside gene matches: 11. There are 17 residues in the CDR3. CDR3: CASSSNQGLAKYNEQFF. For the CDR3, the DNA is TGCGCCAGCAGCTCGAACCAAGGACTAGCGAAGTACAATGAGCAGTTCTTC. The variable domain in full, completed from reference TRBV5-1 and TRBJ2-1, reads KAGVTQTPRYLIKTRGQQVTLSCSPISGHRSVSWYQQTPGQGLQFLFEYFSETQRNKGNFPGRFSGRQFSNSRSEMNVSTLELGDSALYLCASSSNQGLAKYNEQFFGPGTRLTVL.

This chain links TRBV30 with TRBJ2-7, with D possibly TRBD2 on 5 matching bases. V was shortened by 0 bases and J by 5 bases, with 14 bases between the two germline ends. Germline CDR1 is GTSNPN and CDR2 is SVGIG (reference sequence). The CDR3 consists of 14 residues. The CDR3 protein is CAWSVKDGVDEQYF. The CDR3 DNA reads as TGTGCCTGGAGTGTGAAGGACGGGGTGGACGAGCAGTACTTC.

This chain connects TRBV6-6 to TRBJ2-7, with D possibly being TRBD1 (6 bases). The CDR3 has 17 amino acids. Germline V gene lookup returns CDR1 MNHNY and CDR2 SVGAGI (reference sequence). The germline V and J ends were trimmed by 5 bases and 0 bases, with 20 bases remaining between them. The CDR3, as DNA: TGTGCCAGCAGTCCCCCCGGCCAGGGGAAAGACTCCTACGAGCAGTACTTC. Encoded protein: CASSPPGQGKDSYEQYF.

J is TRBJ2-5 and V is TRBV4-3; 9 nucleotides agree with TRBD2. Per the germline V gene, CDR1 is LGHNA and CDR2 is YSLEER. With 2 bases clipped from V and 4 bases from J, the junction kept 5 bases outside the gene matches. The CDR3 extends over 15 amino acids. CDR3 residues: CASSQSGGRPETQYF. CDR3 nucleotide sequence: TGCGCCAGCAGCCAAAGCGGGGGGCGTCCAGAGACCCAGTACTTC.

The J gene is TRBJ1-2, the V gene TRBV29-1, with a tentative D call TRBD1 (6 bases). The CDR3 runs to 14 residues. The V end lost 5 bases, the J end lost 2 bases, and 15 bases lay between the germline ends. In germline, CDR1 is SQVTM, CDR2 ANQGSEA. The chain's CDR3 is CSVQPNTGNYGYTF. CDR3 in DNA: TGCAGCGTTCAACCTAATACAGGGAACTATGGCTACACCTTC. Full variable domain (missing parts from reference TRBV29-1 and TRBJ1-2): SAVISQKPSRDICQRGTSLTIQCQVDSQVTMMFWYRQQPGQSLTLIATANQGSEATYESGFVIDKFPISRPNLTFSTLTVSNMSPEDSSIYLCSVQPNTGNYGYTFGSGTRLTVV.

The rearrangement joins TRBV27 to TRBJ1-2; TRBD1 might be the D (5 bases). Germline V gives CDR1 MNHEY, CDR2 SMNVEV (reference sequence). V lost 7 bases and J 0 bases, leaving 18 bases between the germline ends. The CDR3 extends over 16 amino acids. The CDR3 nucleotides read TGTGCCAGCAACCCACTGGGGGGATTAGCTAACTATGGCTACACCTTC. Amino acid sequence: CASNPLGGLANYGYTF.

The chain has TRBV19 and TRBJ2-2, with TRBD2 matching over 14 bases. This CDR3 comprises 16 residues. V was clipped by 6 bases and J by 6 bases; unmatched bases: 6. Germline V gene sequence: CDR1 LNHDA, CDR2 SQIVND (reference sequence). The CDR3 loop is CASSRLAGGQAGELFF. The CDR3 bases are TGTGCCAGTAGCCGACTAGCGGGGGGGCAGGCCGGGGAGCTGTTTTTT.

This clone was found once. The chain links TRBV30 to TRBJ1-6; D remains ambiguous. The CDR3 spans 13 residues. Per germline, CDR1 GTSNPN and CDR2 SVGIG (reference sequence). V shed 8 bases and J shed 8 bases, with 16 bases lying between them. The CDR3 DNA reads as TGTGCCGGAGGCCAAGGGTTGGATTCACCCCTCCACTTT. Translated, it gives CAGGQGLDSPLHF. The complete variable domain, with remaining parts taken from reference TRBV30 and TRBJ1-6, reads SQTIHQWPATLVQPVGSPLSLECTVEGTSNPNLYWYRQAAGRGLQLLFYSVGIGQISSEVPQNLSASRPQDRQFILSSKKLLLSDSGFYLCAGGQGLDSPLHFGNGTRLTVT.

This chain uses TRBV6-2 or TRBV6-3 with TRBJ1-5, with D perhaps matching TRBD1 (5 bases). V dropped 0 bases and J dropped 0 bases, with 12 bases sitting between them. From germline, CDR1 is MNHEY and CDR2 SVGEGT. This CDR3 region has 17 residues. CDR3 protein: CASSYSHGTYSNQPQHF. Here the CDR3 DNA reads TGTGCCAGCAGTTACTCCCATGGGACTTATAGCAATCAGCCCCAGCATTTT.

The chain links TRBV7-6 to TRBJ2-1; D might be TRBD2 (6 bases). Trimming cost V 5 bases and J 7 bases, with 18 bases left between them. The CDR3 is made up of 15 amino acids. Germline CDR1 reads SGHVS; CDR2 reads FNYEAQ. Written as DNA, the CDR3 is TGTGCCAGCAGCCCTAGTCTCGGGGGTAAGAATGAGCAGTTCTTC. Its translation is CASSPSLGGKNEQFF.

This clone was seen more than once but under ten times. J is TRBJ1-2 and V is TRBV4-3; 7 nucleotides match TRBD1. Unmatched junction bases numbered 12, after V lost 5 bases and J lost 3 bases. The CDR3 runs 16 residues. Germline V gives CDR1 LGHNA, CDR2 YSLEER. The DNA for the CDR3 is TGCGCCAGCAGCTGGGACTCTACAGGGGAGGACTATGGCTACACCTTC. It codes for CASSWDSTGEDYGYTF.

V and J are TRBV5-6 and TRBJ2-3, with no clear D. The V gene lost 2 bases and the J gene lost 6 bases, with 10 bases spanning the gap. The germline CDR1 and CDR2 sequences are SGHDT and YYEEEE. This CDR3 comprises 13 residues. CDR3 nucleotide sequence: TGTGCCAGCAGCTTTGGCGGTGAGGATACGCAGTATTTT. As protein: CASSFGGEDTQYF. Together with reference TRBV5-6 and TRBJ2-3, the CDR3 gives the full variable domain: DAGVTQSPTHLIKTRGQQVTLRCSPKSGHDTVSWYQQALGQGPQFIFQYYEEEERQRGNFPDRFSGHQFPNYSSELNVNALLLGDSALYLCASSFGGEDTQYFGPGTRLTVL.

V usage is TRBV10-3 and J usage is TRBJ1-6; D uncertain. The CDR3 length is 12 residues. Germline V gives CDR1 ENHRY, CDR2 SYGVKD. V was cut by 3 bases and J by 7 bases, with 4 bases left in between. The DNA of the CDR3 is TGTGCCATCAGTGACGGGAATTCACCCCTCCACTTT. Translating gives CAISDGNSPLHF.

J is TRBJ2-3 and V is TRBV7-8, with 15 bases lining up with TRBD2. The CDR3 runs 17 residues. Germline trimming cut 3 bases from V and 8 bases from J; bases unmatched to any gene: 9. Germline assignment: CDR1 SGHVS and CDR2 FQNEAQ. The CDR3 here is CASSLAGLAGGSRTQYF. Written as DNA, the CDR3 is TGTGCCAGCAGCTTGGCGGGACTAGCGGGGGGCTCCCGTACGCAGTATTTT. The full variable domain, rest sourced from reference TRBV7-8 and TRBJ2-3, is GAGVSQSPRYKVAKRGQDVALRCDPISGHVSLFWYQQALGQGPEFLTYFQNEAQLDKSGLPSDRFFAERPEGSVSTLKIQRTQQEDSAVYLCASSLAGLAGGSRTQYFGPGTRLTVL.